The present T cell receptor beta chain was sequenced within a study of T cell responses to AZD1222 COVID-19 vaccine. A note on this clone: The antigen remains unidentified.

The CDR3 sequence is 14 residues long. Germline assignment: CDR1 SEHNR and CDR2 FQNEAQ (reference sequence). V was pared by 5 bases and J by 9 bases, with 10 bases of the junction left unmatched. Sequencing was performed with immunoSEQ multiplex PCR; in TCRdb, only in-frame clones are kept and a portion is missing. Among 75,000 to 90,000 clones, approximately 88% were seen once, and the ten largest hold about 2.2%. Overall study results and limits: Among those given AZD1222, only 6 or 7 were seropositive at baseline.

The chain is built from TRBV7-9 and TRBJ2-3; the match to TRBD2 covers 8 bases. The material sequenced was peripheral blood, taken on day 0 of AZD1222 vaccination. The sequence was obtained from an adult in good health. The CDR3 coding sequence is TGTGCCAGCAGCCTATCCGGGAGGGGAGAGACGCAGTATTTT. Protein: CASSLSGRGETQYF.